The 6 T cell receptor beta chains below all came from one sample that was sequenced in a study of blood T cell repertoires in COVID-19. The data were produced by immunoSEQ multiplex PCR, yet TCRdb's version contains in-frame clones alone and is incomplete. The sample has about 120,000 clones; approximately 80% are singletons. Sequencing was performed on peripheral blood. These receptors were taken from a human donor in a cohort sampled during active COVID-19.

This clone was seen a few times. This chain connects TRBV6-6 to TRBJ2-6; D remains ambiguous. Germline V lookup: CDR1 MNHNY, CDR2 SVGAGI (reference sequence). CDR3 length: 13 amino acids. V lost 8 bases and J lost 0, with 5 bases in between. This CDR3 reads CASSYSGANVLTF. CDR3 nucleotide sequence: TGTGCCAGCTCCTACTCTGGGGCCAACGTCCTGACTTTC.

The chain employs TRBV5-4 and TRBJ2-2, with a possible D match to TRBD1 (5 bases). This CDR3 is built from 18 residues. CDR1 and CDR2 from the germline V gene are SGHNT and YYREEE (reference sequence). V shed 0 bases and J shed 0 bases, with 15 bases lying between them. The CDR3 loop is CASSLANAVRANTGELFF. In DNA form, the CDR3 reads TGTGCCAGCAGCTTGGCCAACGCCGTCAGGGCGAACACCGGGGAGCTGTTTTTT.

The CDR3 sequence: CASSPPRGREENEQYF. In DNA form, the CDR3 reads TGTGCCAGCTCACCGCCCAGAGGCAGGGAAGAAAACGAGCAGTACTTC. V usage is TRBV18 and J usage is TRBJ2-7; a possible D gene is TRBD1 (5 bases). Between the trimmed V and J ends, which lost 3 bases and 5 bases, there was a span of 20 bases. Germline CDR1 is KGHSH and CDR2 is LQKENI. This CDR3 contains 16 residues. Using reference TRBV18 and TRBJ2-7 for the parts outside the CDR3, the full variable domain is NAGVMQNPRHLVRRRGQEARLRCSPMKGHSHVYWYRQLPEEGLKFMVYLQKENIIDESGMPKERFSAEFPKEGPSILRIQQVVRGDSAAYFCASSPPRGREENEQYFGPGTRLTVT.

This clone was seen once. V is TRBV6-5 and J is TRBJ1-2; 7 nucleotides align to TRBD1. Germline V gene data show CDR1 as MNHEY and CDR2 as SVGAGI. This CDR3 spans 14 amino acids. The ends lost 5 bases at V and 4 bases at J; junction bases unmatched: 7. This chain's CDR3 is CASSRRQGFYGYTF. DNA for the CDR3: TGTGCCAGCAGTCGCCGACAGGGCTTCTATGGCTACACCTTC.

The chain combines TRBV27 with TRBJ2-7, with TRBD2 matching 12 bases. The V gene end was trimmed by 8 bases and the J gene end by 6 bases; junction bases not matched to a gene: 11. The CDR3 has 15 residues. CDR1 is MNHEY and CDR2 is SMNVEV in the germline V gene (reference sequence). CDR3 region: CASARLAGVLSEQYF. The CDR3 bases are TGTGCCAGCGCGAGACTAGCGGGAGTCTTGAGCGAGCAGTACTTC.

The chain employs TRBV10-3 and TRBJ2-3, with TRBD2 matching 7 bases. Germline CDR1 reads ENHRY; CDR2 reads SYGVKD. J gave up 8 bases and V 4 bases, and 9 bases lay outside the gene matches. CDR3 length: 14 amino acids. CDR3 protein: CAISAAGLEGTQYF. As DNA, the CDR3 is TGTGCCATCAGTGCGGCTGGACTAGAAGGTACGCAGTATTTT.